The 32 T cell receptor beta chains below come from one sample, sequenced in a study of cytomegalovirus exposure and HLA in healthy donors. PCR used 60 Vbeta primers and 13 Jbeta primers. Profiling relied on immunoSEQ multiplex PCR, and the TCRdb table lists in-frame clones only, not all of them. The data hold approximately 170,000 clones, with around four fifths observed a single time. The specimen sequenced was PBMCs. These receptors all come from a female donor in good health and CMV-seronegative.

The chain's CDR3 is CATRGRTGGFHEQYF. The CDR3 DNA sequence: TGTGCCACCAGAGGGAGGACAGGGGGCTTCCACGAGCAGTACTTC. The V call is TRBV15, the J call TRBJ2-7; 11 bases line up with TRBD1. There are 15 residues in the CDR3. V lost 6 bases and J lost 5; bases outside the gene matches: 9. The V gene's germline CDR1 is LNHNV and CDR2 YYDKDF (reference sequence).

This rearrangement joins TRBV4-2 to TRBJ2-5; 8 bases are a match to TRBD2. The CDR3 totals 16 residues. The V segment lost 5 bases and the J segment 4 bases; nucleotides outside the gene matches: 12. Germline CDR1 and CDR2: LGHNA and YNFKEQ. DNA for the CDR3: TGTGCCAGCAGCTATCCTGCGGGGGGAGGATCAGAGACCCAGTACTTC. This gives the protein CASSYPAGGGSETQYF.

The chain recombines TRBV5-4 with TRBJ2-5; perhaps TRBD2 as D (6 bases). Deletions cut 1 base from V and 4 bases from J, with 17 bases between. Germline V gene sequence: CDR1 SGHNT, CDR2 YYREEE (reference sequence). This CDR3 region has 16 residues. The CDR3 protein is CASSLSVPQEGETQYF. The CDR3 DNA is TGTGCCAGCAGCTTGAGTGTCCCCCAGGAGGGAGAGACCCAGTACTTC.

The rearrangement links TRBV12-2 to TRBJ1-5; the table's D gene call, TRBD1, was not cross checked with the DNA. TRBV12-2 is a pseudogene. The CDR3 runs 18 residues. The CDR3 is CASRHGTGGAGGNQPQHF. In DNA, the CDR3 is TGTGCAAGTCGCCATGGGACAGGGGGCGCGGGGGGCAATCAGCCCCAGCATTTT.

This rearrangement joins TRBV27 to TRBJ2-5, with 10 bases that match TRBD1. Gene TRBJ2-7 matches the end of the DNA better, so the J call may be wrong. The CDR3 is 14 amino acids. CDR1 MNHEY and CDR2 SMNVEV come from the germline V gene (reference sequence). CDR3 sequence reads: CASSRGQGSYEQYF. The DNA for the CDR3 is TGTGCCAGCAGTAGGGGACAGGGGTCCTACGAGCAGTACTTC.

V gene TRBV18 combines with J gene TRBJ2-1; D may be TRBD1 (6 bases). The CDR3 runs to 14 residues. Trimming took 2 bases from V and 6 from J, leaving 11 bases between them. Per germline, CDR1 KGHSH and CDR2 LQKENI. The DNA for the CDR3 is TGTGCCAGCTCACCATGGGCAGGGGTCAATGAGCAGTTCTTC. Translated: CASSPWAGVNEQFF.

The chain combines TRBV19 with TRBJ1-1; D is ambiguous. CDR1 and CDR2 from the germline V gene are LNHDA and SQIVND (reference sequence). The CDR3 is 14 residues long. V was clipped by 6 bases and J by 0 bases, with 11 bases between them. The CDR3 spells CASRPREMNTEAFF. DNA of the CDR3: TGTGCCAGTAGACCGAGAGAGATGAACACTGAAGCTTTCTTT. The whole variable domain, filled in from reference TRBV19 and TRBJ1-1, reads DGGITQSPKYLFRKEGQNVTLSCEQNLNHDAMYWYRQDPGQGLRLIYYSQIVNDFQKGDIAEGYSVSREKKESFPLTVTSAQKNPTAFYLCASRPREMNTEAFFGQGTRLTVV.

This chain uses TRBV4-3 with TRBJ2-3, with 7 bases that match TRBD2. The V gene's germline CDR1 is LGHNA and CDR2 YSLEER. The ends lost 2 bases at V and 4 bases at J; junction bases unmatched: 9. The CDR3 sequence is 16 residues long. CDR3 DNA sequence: TGCGCCAGCAGCCAAAGGTCCGGGGGGAGGGCAGATACGCAGTATTTT. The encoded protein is CASSQRSGGRADTQYF.

CDR3 residues: CASSLSTGGTEAFF. DNA for the CDR3: TGTGCCAGCAGCCTATCTACAGGGGGCACTGAAGCTTTCTTT. The V call is TRBV7-2, the J call TRBJ1-1; 8 nucleotides match TRBD1. Germline V gene sequence: CDR1 SGHTA, CDR2 FQGNSA. J lost 4 bases, V lost 5 bases, and 6 bases had no gene match. The CDR3 consists of 14 residues.

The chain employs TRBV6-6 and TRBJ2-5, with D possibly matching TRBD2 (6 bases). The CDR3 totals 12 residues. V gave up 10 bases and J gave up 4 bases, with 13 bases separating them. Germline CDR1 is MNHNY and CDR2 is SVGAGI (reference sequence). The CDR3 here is CATAGTPETQYF. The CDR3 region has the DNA TGTGCCACCGCGGGGACCCCAGAGACCCAGTACTTC.

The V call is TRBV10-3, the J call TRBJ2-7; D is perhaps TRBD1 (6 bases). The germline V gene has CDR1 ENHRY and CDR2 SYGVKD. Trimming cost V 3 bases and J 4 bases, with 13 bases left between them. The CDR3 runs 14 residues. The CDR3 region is CAISEGGEGYEQYF. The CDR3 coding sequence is TGTGCCATCAGTGAAGGGGGTGAAGGATACGAGCAGTACTTC.

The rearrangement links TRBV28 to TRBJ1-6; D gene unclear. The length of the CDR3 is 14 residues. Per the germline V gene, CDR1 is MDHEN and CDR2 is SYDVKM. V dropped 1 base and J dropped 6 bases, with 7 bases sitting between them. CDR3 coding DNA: TGTGCCAGCAGTTTATTCCAATTTAATTCACCCCTCCACTTT. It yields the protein CASSLFQFNSPLHF.

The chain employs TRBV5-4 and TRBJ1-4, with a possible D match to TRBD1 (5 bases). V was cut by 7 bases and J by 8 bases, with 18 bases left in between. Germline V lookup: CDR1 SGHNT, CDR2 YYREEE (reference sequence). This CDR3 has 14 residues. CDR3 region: CASAPGGMGEKLFF. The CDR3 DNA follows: TGTGCCAGCGCTCCCGGGGGGATGGGAGAAAAACTGTTTTTT.

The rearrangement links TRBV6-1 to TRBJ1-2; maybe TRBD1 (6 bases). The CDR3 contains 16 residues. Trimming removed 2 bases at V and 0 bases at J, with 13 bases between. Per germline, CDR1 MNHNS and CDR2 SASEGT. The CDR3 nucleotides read TGTGCCAGCAGTGAATTCAAGCGGACAGCTAACTATGGCTACACCTTC. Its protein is CASSEFKRTANYGYTF.

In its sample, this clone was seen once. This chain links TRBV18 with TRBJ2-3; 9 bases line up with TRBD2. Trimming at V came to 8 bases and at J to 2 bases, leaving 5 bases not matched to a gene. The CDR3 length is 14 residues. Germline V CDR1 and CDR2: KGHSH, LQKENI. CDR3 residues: CASQTSGFTDTQYF. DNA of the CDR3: TGTGCCAGCCAGACTAGCGGATTCACAGATACGCAGTATTTT.

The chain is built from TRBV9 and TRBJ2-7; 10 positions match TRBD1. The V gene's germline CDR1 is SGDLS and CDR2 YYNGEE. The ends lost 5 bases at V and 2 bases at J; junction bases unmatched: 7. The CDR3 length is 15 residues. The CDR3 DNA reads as TGTGCCAGCAGTCACCGGGACAGGGGAGCCTACGAGCAGTACTTC. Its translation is CASSHRDRGAYEQYF.

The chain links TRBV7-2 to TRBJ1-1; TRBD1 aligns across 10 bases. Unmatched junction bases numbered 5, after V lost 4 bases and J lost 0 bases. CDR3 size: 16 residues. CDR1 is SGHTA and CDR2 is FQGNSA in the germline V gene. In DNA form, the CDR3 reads TGTGCCAGCAGCTCTGACAGGGGGCGGTTGAACACTGAAGCTTTCTTT. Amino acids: CASSSDRGRLNTEAFF.

CDR3 bases: TGTGCCAGCAGATCAACTAGCGGGGGGAAAAATACGCAGTATTTT. It encodes CASRSTSGGKNTQYF. This rearrangement joins TRBV6-1 to TRBJ2-3; 12 bases align to TRBD2. Germline V gene sequence: CDR1 MNHNS, CDR2 SASEGT. Trimming took 6 bases from V and 7 from J; bases not matched to a gene: 8. CDR3 length equals 15 residues.

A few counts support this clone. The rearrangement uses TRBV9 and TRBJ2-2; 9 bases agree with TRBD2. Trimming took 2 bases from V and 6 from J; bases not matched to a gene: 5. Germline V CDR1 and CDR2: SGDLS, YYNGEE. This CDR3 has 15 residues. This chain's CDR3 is CASSVLAGLAGELFF. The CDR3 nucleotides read TGTGCCAGCAGCGTCCTAGCGGGGCTGGCCGGGGAGCTGTTTTTT.

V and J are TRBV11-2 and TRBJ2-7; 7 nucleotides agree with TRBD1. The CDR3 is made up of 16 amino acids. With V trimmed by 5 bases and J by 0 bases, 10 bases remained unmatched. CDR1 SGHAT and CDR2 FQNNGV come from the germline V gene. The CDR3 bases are TGTGCCAGCAGCCGCACGGGACAGAGTAGCTCCTACGAGCAGTACTTC. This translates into CASSRTGQSSSYEQYF.

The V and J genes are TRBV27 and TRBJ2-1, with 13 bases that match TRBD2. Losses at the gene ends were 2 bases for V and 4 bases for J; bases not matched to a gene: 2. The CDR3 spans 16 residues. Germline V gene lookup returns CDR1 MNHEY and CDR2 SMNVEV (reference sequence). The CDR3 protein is CASSLQGLAGYNEQFF. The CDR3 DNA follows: TGTGCCAGCAGTTTACAGGGACTAGCGGGATACAATGAGCAGTTCTTC.

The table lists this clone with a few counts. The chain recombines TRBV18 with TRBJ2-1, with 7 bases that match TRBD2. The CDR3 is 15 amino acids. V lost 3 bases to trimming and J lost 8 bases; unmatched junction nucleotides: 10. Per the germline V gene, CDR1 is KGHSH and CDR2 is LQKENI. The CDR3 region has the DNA TGTGCCAGCTCACCCCTCGGACTAGTGATCCATGAGCAGTTCTTC. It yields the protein CASSPLGLVIHEQFF.

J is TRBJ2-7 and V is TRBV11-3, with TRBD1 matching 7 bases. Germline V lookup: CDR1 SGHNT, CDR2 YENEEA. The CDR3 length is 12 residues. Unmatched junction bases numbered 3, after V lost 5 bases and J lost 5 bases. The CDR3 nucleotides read TGTGCCAGCAGCGACAGGGACGACGAGCAGTACTTC. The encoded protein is CASSDRDDEQYF.

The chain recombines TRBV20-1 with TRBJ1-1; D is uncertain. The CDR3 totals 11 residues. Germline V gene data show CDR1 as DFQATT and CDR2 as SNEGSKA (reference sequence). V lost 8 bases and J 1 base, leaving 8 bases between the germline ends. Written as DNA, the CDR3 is TGCAGTTCGCGGGCGAACACTGAAGCTTTCTTT. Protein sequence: CSSRANTEAFF.

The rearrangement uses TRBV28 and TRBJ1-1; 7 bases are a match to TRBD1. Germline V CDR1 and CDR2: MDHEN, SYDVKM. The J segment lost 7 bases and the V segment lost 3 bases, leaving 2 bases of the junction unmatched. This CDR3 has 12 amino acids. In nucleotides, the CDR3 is TGTGCCAGCAGTTTGAGGGGGCTTGAAGCTTTCTTT. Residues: CASSLRGLEAFF.

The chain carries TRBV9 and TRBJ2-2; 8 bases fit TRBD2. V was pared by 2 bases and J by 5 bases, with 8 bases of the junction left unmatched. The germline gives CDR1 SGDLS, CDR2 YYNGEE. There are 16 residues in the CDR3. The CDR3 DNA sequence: TGTGCCAGCAGCGTTCTCGGGGGGGCCGGAACCGGGGAGCTGTTTTTT. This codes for CASSVLGGAGTGELFF.

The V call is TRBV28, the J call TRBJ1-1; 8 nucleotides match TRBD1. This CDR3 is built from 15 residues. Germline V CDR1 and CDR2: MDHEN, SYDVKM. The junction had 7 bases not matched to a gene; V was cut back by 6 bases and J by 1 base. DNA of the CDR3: TGTGCCAGCAGGGCCGGGACAGGACCGAACACTGAAGCTTTCTTT. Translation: CASRAGTGPNTEAFF.

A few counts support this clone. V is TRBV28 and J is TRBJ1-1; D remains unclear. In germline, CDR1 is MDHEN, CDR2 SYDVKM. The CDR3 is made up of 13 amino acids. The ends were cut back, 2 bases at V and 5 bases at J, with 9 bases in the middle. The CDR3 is CASSLKRYTEAFF. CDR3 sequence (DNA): TGTGCCAGCAGTTTAAAACGGTATACTGAAGCTTTCTTT. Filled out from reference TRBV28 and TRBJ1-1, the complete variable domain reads DVKVTQSSRYLVKRTGEKVFLECVQDMDHENMFWYRQDPGLGLRLIYFSYDVKMKEKGDIPEGYSVSREKKERFSLILESASTNQTSMYLCASSLKRYTEAFFGQGTRLTVV.

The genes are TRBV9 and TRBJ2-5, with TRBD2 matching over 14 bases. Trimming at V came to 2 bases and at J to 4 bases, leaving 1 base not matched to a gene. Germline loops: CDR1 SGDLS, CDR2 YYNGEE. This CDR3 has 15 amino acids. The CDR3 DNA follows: TGTGCCAGCAGCGTCGGACTAGCGGGGGGAGAGACCCAGTACTTC. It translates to CASSVGLAGGETQYF.

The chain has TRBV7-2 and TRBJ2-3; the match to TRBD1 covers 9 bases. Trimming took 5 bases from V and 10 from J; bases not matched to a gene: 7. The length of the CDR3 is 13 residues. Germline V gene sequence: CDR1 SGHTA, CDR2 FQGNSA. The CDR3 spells CASSEGQGLAQYF. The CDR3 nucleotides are TGTGCCAGCAGCGAGGGACAGGGCTTAGCGCAGTATTTT.

The CDR3 nucleotides read TGTGCCAGTAGAGTATCTTCAGGTGGCGATTCACCCCTCCACTTT. It codes for CASRVSSGGDSPLHF. V is TRBV19 and J is TRBJ1-6; D is uncertain. Per germline, CDR1 LNHDA and CDR2 SQIVND (reference sequence). This CDR3 spans 15 amino acids. Trimming left V 6 bases short and J 8 bases short, with 17 bases between.

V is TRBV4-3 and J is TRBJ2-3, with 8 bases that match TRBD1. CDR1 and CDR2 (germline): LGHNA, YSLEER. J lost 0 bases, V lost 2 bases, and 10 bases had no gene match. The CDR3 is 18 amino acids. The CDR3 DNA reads TGCGCCAGCAGCCAATACCACCGACAGGGGAGGAGCACAGATACGCAGTATTTT. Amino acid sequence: CASSQYHRQGRSTDTQYF.